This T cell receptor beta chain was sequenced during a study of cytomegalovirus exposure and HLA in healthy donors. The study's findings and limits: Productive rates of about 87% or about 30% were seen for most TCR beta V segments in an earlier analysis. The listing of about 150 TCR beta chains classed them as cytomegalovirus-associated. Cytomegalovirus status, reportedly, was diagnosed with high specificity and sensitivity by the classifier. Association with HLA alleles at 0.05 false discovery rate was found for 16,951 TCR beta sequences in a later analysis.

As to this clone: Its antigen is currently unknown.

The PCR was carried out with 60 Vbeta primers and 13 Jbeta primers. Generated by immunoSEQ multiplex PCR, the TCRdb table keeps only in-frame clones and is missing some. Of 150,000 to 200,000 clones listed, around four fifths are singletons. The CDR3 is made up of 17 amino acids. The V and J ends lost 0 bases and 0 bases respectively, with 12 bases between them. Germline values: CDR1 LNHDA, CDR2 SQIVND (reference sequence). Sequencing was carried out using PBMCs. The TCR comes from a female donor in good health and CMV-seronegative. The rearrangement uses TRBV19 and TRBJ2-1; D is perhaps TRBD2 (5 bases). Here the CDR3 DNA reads TGTGCCAGTAGTATAGATCTCGCGGGCGTCTCCTACAATGAGCAGTTCTTC. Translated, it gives CASSIDLAGVSYNEQFF.